This T cell receptor (beta chain) is drawn from a study of shared clonotypes between healthy human individuals. Donors were Caucasian adults residing in Nashville, Tennessee, USA. Study-level findings and limits: Clonotype sharing among donors likely depends on sequencing depth. Naive subsets usually exceeded memory subsets in estimated richness.

In this sample, this clone turned up once. Antigen unknown. Sequenced by immunoSEQ multiplex PCR; TCRdb stores in-frame clones only, minus some. The sample shows about 990,000 clones, around 82% of them seen only once. Looked up from germline, CDR1 is GTSNPN and CDR2 is SVGIG (reference sequence). CDR3 size: 11 residues. The V and J ends lost 2 bases and 5 bases respectively, with 7 bases between them. The chain has TRBV30 and TRBJ2-7, with D unclear. The sequenced sample consisted of memory CD4+ T cells from PBMCs. Subset denoted: CD45RA-negative fraction. The sequence was collected from a man between 18 and 29 years old in good health. Some clones in this sample may be carry-over from other donors' samples. CDR3 region: CAWSLRDEQYF. The CDR3 DNA is TGTGCCTGGAGTCTTCGAGACGAGCAGTACTTC.